Below are 14 T cell receptor beta chains sequenced from a single sample in a study of cytomegalovirus exposure and HLA in healthy donors. 13 Jbeta primers and 60 Vbeta primers were used for the PCR. The data were produced by immunoSEQ multiplex PCR, yet TCRdb's version contains in-frame clones alone and is incomplete. The listing contains roughly 50,000 clones. The sample taken for sequencing was PBMCs. The origin of the receptors is a woman aged 40 to 50 in good health and CMV-seronegative.

In nucleotides, the CDR3 is TGCGCCAGCAGCTTGGCCAGCAGGACAGGGGCGATAAACTATGGCTACACCTTC. It translates to CASSLASRTGAINYGYTF. The chain recombines TRBV5-1 with TRBJ1-2, with 9 bases that match TRBD1. Germline CDR1 SGHRS, CDR2 YFSETQ. Trimming took 0 bases from V and 2 from J; bases not matched to a gene: 11. This CDR3 has 18 residues.

The V and J genes are TRBV7-5 and TRBJ1-2; the D call of TRBD1 is as the table states it, not checked on the DNA. TRBV7-5 is deemed a pseudogene. This CDR3 comprises 14 residues. CDR3 sequence: CARSTGTGMDGYTF. CDR3 nucleotide sequence: TGTGCCAGAAGCACCGGGACAGGAATGGATGGCTACACCTTC.

The genes are TRBV27 and TRBJ2-7, with 10 bases lining up with TRBD2. Trimming took 2 bases from V and 3 from J; bases not matched to a gene: 4. The CDR3 loop spans 15 amino acids. CDR1 is MNHEY, CDR2 SMNVEV, per germline (reference sequence). The CDR3 DNA is TGTGCCAGCAGTTTAACGGCTAGCGGGGGCTACGAGCAGTACTTC. Protein: CASSLTASGGYEQYF.

The chain has TRBV5-6 and TRBJ2-7, with D possibly matching TRBD2 (5 bases). Germline V gene data show CDR1 as SGHDT and CDR2 as YYEEEE. CDR3 length: 13 amino acids. With 1 base removed from V and 3 bases from J, the gap between germline ends came to 8 bases. The CDR3 DNA sequence: TGTGCCAGCAGCTTGTGGACTGACTACGAGCAGTACTTC. The encoded protein is CASSLWTDYEQYF.

The chain carries TRBV6-5 and TRBJ1-1; 9 nucleotides match TRBD1. The CDR3 consists of 12 residues. Per the germline V gene, CDR1 is MNHEY and CDR2 is SVGAGI. The J segment lost 12 bases and the V segment lost 5 bases, leaving 7 bases of the junction unmatched. This CDR3 is CASSPGQGRTFF. The CDR3 bases are TGTGCCAGCAGTCCGGGACAGGGAAGGACTTTCTTT.

Worth noting for this clone: Different DNA sequences within this sample yield the same CDR3. CDR3 DNA sequence: TGCGCCAGCAGCTTGGAAACAGGGAGAAATTCACCCCTCCACTTT. As protein: CASSLETGRNSPLHF. The rearrangement uses TRBV5-1 and TRBJ1-6, with TRBD1 as a possible D gene (6 bases). CDR3 length: 15 amino acids. CDR1 and CDR2 from the germline V gene are SGHRS and YFSETQ. Trimming cost V 0 bases and J 7 bases, with 11 bases left between them.

V is TRBV19 and J is TRBJ2-6; D may be TRBD1 (6 bases). The CDR3 covers 16 residues. Germline lookup yields CDR1 LNHDA and CDR2 SQIVND (reference sequence). Trimming pared 3 bases from V and 0 bases from J, leaving 9 bases between. CDR3 bases: TGTGCCAGTAGTATTGAAGGGGGCTCTGGGGCCAACGTCCTGACTTTC. As protein: CASSIEGGSGANVLTF.

The genes are TRBV5-1 and TRBJ1-2; 10 bases fit TRBD1. Germline assignment: CDR1 SGHRS and CDR2 YFSETQ. V trimming: 1 base; J trimming: 4 bases; junction bases outside the gene matches: 7. This CDR3 has 16 residues. The CDR3 is CASSLTAGTGVYGYTF. In nucleotides, the CDR3 is TGCGCCAGCAGCTTGACCGCCGGGACAGGGGTCTATGGCTACACCTTC.

The genes are TRBV18 and TRBJ1-1; D possibly corresponds to TRBD1 (6 bases). Trimming took 2 bases from V and 3 from J, leaving 13 bases between them. The CDR3 runs 15 residues. Germline-derived CDR1 and CDR2 are KGHSH and LQKENI. CDR3 protein: CASSPGGLRDTEAFF. Written as DNA, the CDR3 is TGTGCCAGCTCACCAGGGGGCCTACGGGACACTGAAGCTTTCTTT.

This chain connects TRBV6-1 to TRBJ2-1; 10 positions match TRBD1. V lost 6 bases and J lost 5; bases outside the gene matches: 4. This CDR3 has 14 amino acids. Germline V gene lookup returns CDR1 MNHNS and CDR2 SASEGT. CDR3 DNA sequence: TGTGCCAGCAGGGCAGGACAGGGGGACAATGAGCAGTTCTTC. Its translation: CASRAGQGDNEQFF.

The chain employs TRBV6-1 and TRBJ1-1, with a tentative D call TRBD1 (6 bases). The CDR3 is made up of 13 amino acids. Trimming shortened V by 7 bases and J by 1 base, and 10 bases separated the two germline ends. Per the germline V gene, CDR1 is MNHNS and CDR2 is SASEGT. Written as DNA, the CDR3 is TGTGCCAGCAAATCCAGGGGGAACACTGAAGCTTTCTTT. This codes for CASKSRGNTEAFF.

V usage is TRBV4-2 and J usage is TRBJ2-7; 9 nucleotides agree with TRBD2. The CDR3 runs 16 residues. Germline assignment: CDR1 LGHNA and CDR2 YNFKEQ. Trimming took 1 base from V and 5 from J; bases not matched to a gene: 9. CDR3 in DNA: TGTGCCAGCAGCCAAGGGGGCGGGGGGGCGATCCACGAGCAGTACTTC. Translation gives CASSQGGGGAIHEQYF.

The chain combines TRBV5-1 with TRBJ2-3; D might be TRBD1 (7 bases). V lost 4 bases, J lost 2 bases, and 23 bases lay in between. CDR1 SGHRS and CDR2 YFSETQ come from the germline V gene. The CDR3 sequence is 18 residues long. CDR3: CASSRGTVTVFNTDTQYF. Written as DNA, the CDR3 is TGCGCCAGCAGCCGCGGGACAGTAACGGTATTTAACACAGATACGCAGTATTTT. Complete variable domain (other parts from reference TRBV5-1 and TRBJ2-3): KAGVTQTPRYLIKTRGQQVTLSCSPISGHRSVSWYQQTPGQGLQFLFEYFSETQRNKGNFPGRFSGRQFSNSRSEMNVSTLELGDSALYLCASSRGTVTVFNTDTQYFGPGTRLTVL.

This chain connects TRBV5-1 to TRBJ1-1; no reliable D call. Germline V lookup: CDR1 SGHRS, CDR2 YFSETQ. The CDR3 has 12 residues. V gave up 5 bases and J gave up 0 bases, with 5 bases separating them. Here the CDR3 reads CASRRVNTEAFF. The CDR3 DNA reads TGCGCCAGCAGACGGGTGAACACTGAAGCTTTCTTT.